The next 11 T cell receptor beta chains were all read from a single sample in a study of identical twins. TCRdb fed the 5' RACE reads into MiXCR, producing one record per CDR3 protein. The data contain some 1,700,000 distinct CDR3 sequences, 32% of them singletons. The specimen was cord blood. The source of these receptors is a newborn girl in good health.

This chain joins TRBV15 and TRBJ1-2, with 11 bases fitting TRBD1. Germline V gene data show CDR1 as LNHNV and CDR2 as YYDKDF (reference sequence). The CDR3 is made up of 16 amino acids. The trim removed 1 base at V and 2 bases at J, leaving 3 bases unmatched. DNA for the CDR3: TGTGCCACCAGCAGAGTTGGACAGGGGGCAAACTATGGCTACACCTTC. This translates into CATSRVGQGANYGYTF.

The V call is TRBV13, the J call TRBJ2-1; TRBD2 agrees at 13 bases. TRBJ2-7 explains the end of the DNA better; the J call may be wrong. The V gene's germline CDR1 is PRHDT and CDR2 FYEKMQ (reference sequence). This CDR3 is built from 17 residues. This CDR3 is CASSPTLAGGSYNEQYF. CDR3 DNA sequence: TGTGCCAGCAGCCCCACACTAGCGGGGGGGTCATACAATGAGCAGTACTTC.

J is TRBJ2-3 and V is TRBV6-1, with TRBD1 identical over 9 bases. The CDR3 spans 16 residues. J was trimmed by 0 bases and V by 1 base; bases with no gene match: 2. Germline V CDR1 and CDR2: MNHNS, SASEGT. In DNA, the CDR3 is TGTGCCAGCAGTGAAGGGGACAGGGTTAGCACAGATACGCAGTATTTT. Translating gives CASSEGDRVSTDTQYF.

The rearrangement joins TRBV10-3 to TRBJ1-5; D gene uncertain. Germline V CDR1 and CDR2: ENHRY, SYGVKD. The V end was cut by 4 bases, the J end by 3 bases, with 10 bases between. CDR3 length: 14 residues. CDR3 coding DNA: TGTGCCATCAGTGGGGCCTCCTCCAATCAGCCCCAGCATTTT. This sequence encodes CAISGASSNQPQHF.

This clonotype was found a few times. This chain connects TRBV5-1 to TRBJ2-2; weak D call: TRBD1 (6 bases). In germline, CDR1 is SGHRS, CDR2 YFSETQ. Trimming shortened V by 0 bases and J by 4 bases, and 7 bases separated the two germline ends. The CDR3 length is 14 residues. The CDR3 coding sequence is TGCGCCAGCAGCTTGGAAGGGGGCACCGGGGAGCTGTTTTTT. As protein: CASSLEGGTGELFF.

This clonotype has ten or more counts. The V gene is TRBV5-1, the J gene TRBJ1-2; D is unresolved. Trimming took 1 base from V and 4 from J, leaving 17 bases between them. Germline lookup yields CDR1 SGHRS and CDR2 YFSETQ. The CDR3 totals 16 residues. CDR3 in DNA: TGCGCCAGCAGCTTGTTTATCTCGGACGGAGCCTATGGCTACACCTTC. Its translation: CASSLFISDGAYGYTF.

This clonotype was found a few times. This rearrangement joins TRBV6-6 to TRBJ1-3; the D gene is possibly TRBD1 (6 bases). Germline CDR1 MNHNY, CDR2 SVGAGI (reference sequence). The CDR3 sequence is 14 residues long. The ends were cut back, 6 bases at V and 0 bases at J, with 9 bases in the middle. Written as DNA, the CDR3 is TGTGCCAGCAGGGACAGCCCCTCTGGAAACACCATATATTTT. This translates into CASRDSPSGNTIYF.

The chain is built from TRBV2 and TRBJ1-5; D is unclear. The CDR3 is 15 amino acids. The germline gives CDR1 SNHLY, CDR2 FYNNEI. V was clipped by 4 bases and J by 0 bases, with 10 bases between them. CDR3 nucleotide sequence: TGTGCCAGCAGTGGAGCACTCAATAGCAATCAGCCCCAGCATTTT. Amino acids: CASSGALNSNQPQHF.

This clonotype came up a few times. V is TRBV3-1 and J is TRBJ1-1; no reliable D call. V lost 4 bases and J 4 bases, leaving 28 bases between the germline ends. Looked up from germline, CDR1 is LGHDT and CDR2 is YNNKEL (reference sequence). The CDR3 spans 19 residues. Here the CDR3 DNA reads TGTGCCAGCAGCCCCCGATGGAATGGGTGGACCTCTATAGGCACTGAAGCTTTCTTT. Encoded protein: CASSPRWNGWTSIGTEAFF.

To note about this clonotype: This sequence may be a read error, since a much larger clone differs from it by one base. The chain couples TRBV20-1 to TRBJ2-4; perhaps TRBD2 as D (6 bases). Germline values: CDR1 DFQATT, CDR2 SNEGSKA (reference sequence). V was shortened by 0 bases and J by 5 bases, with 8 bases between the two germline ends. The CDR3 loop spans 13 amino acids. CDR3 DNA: TGCAGTGCTAGAGATGGGACTGAAAACATTCAGTACTTC. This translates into CSARDGTENIQYF.

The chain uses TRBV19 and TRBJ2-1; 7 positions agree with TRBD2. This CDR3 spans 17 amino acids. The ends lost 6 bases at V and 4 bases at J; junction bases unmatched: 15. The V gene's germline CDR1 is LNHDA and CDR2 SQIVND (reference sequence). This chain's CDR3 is CASRSFWGGPSYNEQFF. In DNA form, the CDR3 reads TGTGCCAGTAGGTCCTTTTGGGGAGGGCCCTCGTACAATGAGCAGTTCTTC.